This is a list of T cell receptor beta chains from one sample in a study of blood T cell repertoires in COVID-19. Clones were read by immunoSEQ multiplex PCR, and TCRdb kept only the in-frame ones, dropping some. The top ten hold 20% to 25% of the sample, which has around 100,000 clones, roughly four fifths seen once. Material for sequencing was peripheral blood. All receptors derive from a man aged 65-85 years with active or convalescent COVID-19. Each CDR3 is given with its conserved first and last residue. The D gene is left open where the match is weak. Not every row has a clone size; where given, it reads once, few, many or a size class.

d_gene	abundance	v_gene	j_gene	CDR3nt	CDR3aa
TRBD2	few	TRBV7-3	TRBJ2-5	TGTGCCAGCAGTCTAAGCGGGACTGAGACCCAGTACTTC	CASSLSGTETQYF
TRBD1	once	TRBV5-1	TRBJ2-5	TGCGCCAGCAGCTTGGCCCAGGGGGCGTGGACCCAGTACTTC	CASSLAQGAWTQYF
.	.	TRBV2	TRBJ2-5	TGTGCCACAGGGGTTTGGGAGACCCAGTACTTC	CATGVWETQYF
.	.	TRBV3-1/TRBV3-2	TRBJ1-1	TGTGCCAGCAGCCAGGGGGGAGGAGGCACTGAAGCTTTCTTT	CASSQGGGGTEAFF
TRBD2	many	TRBV27	TRBJ2-7	TGTGCCAGCAGTGTGGCGGGAGCAACCTACGAGCAGTACTTC	CASSVAGATYEQYF
.	.	TRBV9	TRBJ2-6	TGTGCCAGCAGCGCGGGGTCCTCTGGGGCCAACGTCCTGACTTTC	CASSAGSSGANVLTF
TRBD1	.	TRBV5-1	TRBJ1-3	TGCGCCAGCAGCTTGGAGGGGACAGCGATCCTCTCTGGAAACACCATATATTTT	CASSLEGTAILSGNTIYF
.	.	TRBV7-9	TRBJ2-7	TGTGCCAGCAGCTTCCAGACTCTACCCTACGAGCAGTACTTC	CASSFQTLPYEQYF
.	.	TRBV11-3	TRBJ2-1	TGTGCCAGCAGCTCGTACGGCGGGGAGAGGGATGAGCAGTTCTTC	CASSSYGGERDEQFF
TRBD1	.	TRBV15	TRBJ1-1	TGTGCCACCAGCAGAGCCTTGGGACAGAGGAACACTGAAGCTTTCTTT	CATSRALGQRNTEAFF
TRBD1	.	TRBV6-5	TRBJ2-5	TGTGCCAGCAGTTCGACAGGGGGCAGGCTGGAGACCCAGTACTTC	CASSSTGGRLETQYF
.	.	TRBV6-6	TRBJ1-4	TGTGCCAGCAGTGTTGGCGGGTTCCCTGAAAAACTGTTTTTT	CASSVGGFPEKLFF
TRBD1	.	TRBV7-9	TRBJ1-3	TGTGCCAGCAGCTTAGCGACGGGACAGCAGTTTGGAAACACCATATATTTT	CASSLATGQQFGNTIYF
TRBD2	.	TRBV5-4	TRBJ2-3	TGTGCCAGCAGCTTAAAACTAGCGGGATCGAGCACAGATACGCAGTATTTT	CASSLKLAGSSTDTQYF
TRBD2	once	TRBV5-8	TRBJ2-1	TGTGCCAGCAGCTTGGAACTAGCGGGACACAATGAGCAGTTCTTC	CASSLELAGHNEQFF
TRBD1	.	TRBV5-1	TRBJ1-2	TGCGCCAGCAGCTTGGAACAGGGGGCCCACTATGGCTACACCTTC	CASSLEQGAHYGYTF
TRBD1	.	TRBV11-3	TRBJ1-3	TGTGCCAGCTCTCCAGGGACAGCCGGAAACACCATATATTTT	CASSPGTAGNTIYF
TRBD1	.	TRBV12-5	TRBJ1-2	TGTGCTAGTGGTCCTCTAGGACAGGGCGGCTACACCTTC	CASGPLGQGGYTF
.	few	TRBV3-1/TRBV3-2	TRBJ1-5	TGTGCCAGCAGCCAAAGCGGGGCCGACGCCCAGCCCCAGCATTTT	CASSQSGADAQPQHF
.	.	TRBV6-5	TRBJ1-5	TGTGCCAGCAGACTGACCTCAGGTGGTCAGCCCCAGCATTTT	CASRLTSGGQPQHF
.	.	TRBV6-5	TRBJ2-1	TGTGCCAGCAGCGATCGATTCGAGAGGTACAATGAGCAGTTCTTC	CASSDRFERYNEQFF
TRBD1	.	TRBV5-1	TRBJ1-3	TGCGCCAGCAGCGCAACGGGACAGAGAAACACCATATATTTT	CASSATGQRNTIYF
TRBD2	.	TRBV10-3	TRBJ2-2	TGTGCCATCAGTGAGTGGCTAGCGGAGAGATTGAACACCGGGGAGCTGTTTTTT	CAISEWLAERLNTGELFF
.	.	TRBV4-1	TRBJ1-4	TGCGCCAGCAGCCAGCAAGGGGGATCAAATGAAAAACTGTTTTTT	CASSQQGGSNEKLFF
.	once	TRBV11-2	TRBJ1-1	TGTGCCAGCAGCTTAATGGTGAGCACTGAAGCTTTCTTT	CASSLMVSTEAFF
.	.	TRBV28	TRBJ1-2	TGTGCCAGCAGTAATGGAAGAGGGAGGAACTATGGCTACACCTTC	CASSNGRGRNYGYTF
.	once	TRBV3-1/TRBV3-2	TRBJ2-5	TGTGCCAGCAGCGGGACTCCCCAAGAGACCCAGTACTTC	CASSGTPQETQYF
.	.	TRBV6-2/TRBV6-3	TRBJ1-5	TGTGCCAGCAGTTACTCGTACATGAGCAATCAGCCCCAGCATTTT	CASSYSYMSNQPQHF
.	.	TRBV7-8	TRBJ2-7	TGTGCCAGCAGCTTAGCAACGGGGTACGAGCAGTACTTC	CASSLATGYEQYF
TRBD1	.	TRBV7-2	TRBJ1-2	TGTGCCAGCAGCTTACAGGGGGCGCGTGGCTACACCTTC	CASSLQGARGYTF
.	.	TRBV5-1	TRBJ1-1	TGCGCCAGCAGCCCCGACAGGATGAACACTGAAGCTTTCTTT	CASSPDRMNTEAFF
.	.	TRBV5-1	TRBJ2-7	TGCGCCAGCAGAGACCTGGGAGGCTCCTACGAGCAGTACTTC	CASRDLGGSYEQYF
.	.	TRBV5-1	TRBJ2-1	TGCGCCAGCAGCCCCCTATTTAGCTCCTACAATGAGCAGTTCTTC	CASSPLFSSYNEQFF
.	.	TRBV30	TRBJ2-2	TGTGCCTCCCCCCTAAGGGTCGGGAAGAGCACCGGGGAGCTGTTTTTT	CASPLRVGKSTGELFF
TRBD2	.	TRBV4-2	TRBJ2-1	TGTGCCAGCAGCCAAGATCTATTCCGGACTAGCGCCGTGGGGCCGAGCTCCTACAATGAGCAGTTCTTC	CASSQDLFRTSAVGPSSYNEQFF